These T cell receptor beta chains were read from a single sample in a study of CD8 T cells in ankylosing spondylitis. MiXCR, applied by TCRdb to the 5' RACE reads, yields one record per CDR3 protein. The sample holds 200,000 to 300,000 distinct CDR3 sequences, around 7.8% seen once. Input material: blood, either unsorted or a sorted T cell fraction (not recorded which). Receptors were obtained from a male donor with ankylosing spondylitis or in good health (not recorded which). Both conserved end residues are part of each CDR3. D genes are given only for firm matches. Size is stated for part of the rows, as once, few or many counts, or as a class when the clone is expanded.

.	few	TRBJ1-3	TRBV12-5	TGTGCTAGTGGTGGGGGGGTGCCAACCTCTGGAAACACCATATATTTT	CASGGGVPTSGNTIYF
TRBD2	.	TRBJ2-1	TRBV30	TGTGCCTGGAGTAAGGCTAGCGGGAGTTACAATGAGCAGTTCTTC	CAWSKASGSYNEQFF
TRBD2	few	TRBJ2-1	TRBV5-5	TGTGCCAGCAGCTGGTTAGCGGGATCTAATGAGCAGTTCTTC	CASSWLAGSNEQFF
.	many	TRBJ1-1	TRBV10-3	TGTGCCATCAGACCCCGAACAGAGAACACTGAAGCTTTCTTT	CAIRPRTENTEAFF
TRBD1	many	TRBJ1-4	TRBV14	TGTGCCAGCAGCCCGGGGACAGGGGGTCCCCTTAATGAAAAACTGTTTTTT	CASSPGTGGPLNEKLFF
.	few	TRBJ2-7	TRBV9	TGTGCCAGCAGCGTAGGGGGCGGCACCAACTACGAGCAGTACTTC	CASSVGGGTNYEQYF
.	many	TRBJ2-2	TRBV20-1	TGCAGTGCTAGTCGAGACGGTACCGGGGAGCTGTTTTTT	CSASRDGTGELFF
.	many	TRBJ1-3	TRBV6-2/TRBV6-3	TGTGCCAGCAGTTACTCGAAGGTTACTGGAAACACCATATATTTT	CASSYSKVTGNTIYF
TRBD1	many	TRBJ2-5	TRBV20-1	TGCAGTGCTTTCTCGGACAGGACTCAAGAGACCCAGTACTTC	CSAFSDRTQETQYF
.	many	TRBJ2-7	TRBV7-2	TGTGCCAGCAGCCCCCAGTTCTACGAGCAGTACTTC	CASSPQFYEQYF
TRBD1	many	TRBJ1-1	TRBV7-9	TGTGCCAGCAGCTCACAGGGGGGATTAAACACTGAAGCTTTCTTT	CASSSQGGLNTEAFF
.	many	TRBJ2-7	TRBV3-1	TGTGCCAGCAGCCAAGGACTAACCTCCTACGAGCAGTACTTC	CASSQGLTSYEQYF
TRBD1	many	TRBJ1-5	TRBV19	TGTGCCAGTAGTGGACAGGGGGTGGGACAGCCCCAGCATTTT	CASSGQGVGQPQHF
.	many	TRBJ2-1	TRBV5-5	TGTGCCAGCAGCGGGACACCTAGGTCCTACAATGAGCAGTTCTTC	CASSGTPRSYNEQFF
TRBD2	many	TRBJ2-1	TRBV7-2	TGTGCCACGAGCGGGGGCCCCTACAATGAGCAGTTCTTC	CATSGGPYNEQFF
.	many	TRBJ1-5	TRBV7-8	TGTGCCAGCAGCTTACGCAGGGGCGAGGGTCAGCCCCAGCATTTT	CASSLRRGEGQPQHF
.	many	TRBJ1-1	TRBV6-1	TGTGCCAGCAGGCCGGGACTCGCGAACACTGAAGCTTTCTTT	CASRPGLANTEAFF
.	.	TRBJ2-4	TRBV20-1	TGCAGTGCTAGGGGGAACATAGGAAACATTCAGTACTTC	CSARGNIGNIQYF
TRBD1	many	TRBJ1-5	TRBV5-6	TGTGCCAGCAGTCACAGGGGAGTGGGTAATCAGCCCCAGCATTTT	CASSHRGVGNQPQHF
.	few	TRBJ2-5	TRBV5-1	TGCGCCAGCAGCTTGGCCGAAGCTGGGGAGACCCAGTACTTC	CASSLAEAGETQYF
TRBD1	many	TRBJ2-6	TRBV6-1	TGTGCCACCGGGGACAGCCCCTCTGGGGCCAACGTCCTGACTTTC	CATGDSPSGANVLTF
.	many	TRBJ1-2	TRBV7-9	TGTGCCAGCAATCTCATGGCGAGCTATGGCTACACCTTC	CASNLMASYGYTF
.	.	TRBJ2-5	TRBV7-2	TGTGCCAGCAGCTTACTCGGGGTTGGGACCCAGTACTTC	CASSLLGVGTQYF
.	many	TRBJ2-2	TRBV10-1	TGCGCCAGCAGCAGCACCCCCACCGGGGAGCTGTTTTTT	CASSSTPTGELFF